This record concerns one T cell receptor beta chain sequence. The data derive from a study of blood T cell repertoires in COVID-19. About the study: COVID-19 samples, acute and convalescent, were from the United States, Italy and Spain.

Sequencing was performed with immunoSEQ multiplex PCR; in TCRdb, only in-frame clones are kept and a portion is missing. The sample lists around 390,000 clones, 87% seen once, with around 10% in the top ten. Participants reported their clinical history, and cohort assignment relied on those reports. Cohort 3 recovery required two negative PCRs, clearance, or symptom resolution. The germline V and J ends were trimmed by 7 bases and 4 bases, with 13 bases remaining between them. The CDR3 is 13 amino acids. The V gene's germline CDR1 is MDHEN and CDR2 SYDVKM. This sequence was found in a woman aged 45-59 years who had recovered from COVID-19. The gene calls are TRBV28 and TRBJ2-5; D is unclear. Material: PBMCs or T cells enriched from blood (not recorded which). CDR3 DNA: TGTGCCAGCAAGGCGGAAGGTAGAGAGACCCAGTACTTC. Encoded protein: CASKAEGRETQYF.